Shown below are 18 T cell receptor beta chains from a single sample sequenced in a study of blood T cell repertoires in COVID-19. Assay: immunoSEQ multiplex PCR; the TCRdb copy retains only in-frame clones and omits some. The table has some 230,000 clones, 80% to 90% seen once. The sample was peripheral blood. The receptors derive from a man in his forties with acute or convalescent COVID-19.

The count of this clone is one. The identical CDR3 is also encoded by other nucleotide sequences in the sample. This sequence joins TRBV19 and TRBJ1-1; D remains unclear. This CDR3 region has 13 residues. The ends were cut back, 3 bases at V and 1 base at J, with 6 bases in the middle. The germline gives CDR1 LNHDA, CDR2 SQIVND (reference sequence). For the CDR3, the DNA is TGTGCCAGTAGTATCTCGGGGAACACTGAAGCTTTCTTT. As protein: CASSISGNTEAFF.

The chain uses TRBV6-5 and TRBJ2-2; D gene unclear. The CDR3 has 15 residues. Trimming took off 0 bases at V and 4 bases at J, with 9 bases between the two ends. Germline-derived CDR1 and CDR2 are MNHEY and SVGAGI. The CDR3 sequence is CASSYSISVTGELFF. Here the CDR3 DNA reads TGTGCCAGCAGTTACTCGATTTCAGTCACCGGGGAGCTGTTTTTT.

In its sample, this clone was seen many times. The genes are TRBV7-9 and TRBJ2-1, with 8 nucleotides matching TRBD1. V shed 5 bases and J 7 bases; nucleotides not matched to a gene: 4. Germline CDR1 is SEHNR and CDR2 is FQNEAQ (reference sequence). The CDR3 is 13 residues long. The chain's CDR3 is CASSRGQANEQFF. The CDR3 coding sequence is TGTGCCAGCAGCCGGGGACAGGCTAATGAGCAGTTCTTC.

This clone has just a few counts. The chain couples TRBV6-6 to TRBJ1-2; 9 positions agree with TRBD1. The CDR3 has 16 amino acids. The germline V gene encodes CDR1 MNHNY and CDR2 SVGAGI (reference sequence). The V segment lost 8 bases and the J segment 0 bases; nucleotides outside the gene matches: 10. CDR3 sequence (DNA): TGTGCCAGCGTTCCGGGACAGGGATCCGCTAACTATGGCTACACCTTC. Protein sequence: CASVPGQGSANYGYTF.

This clone was seen once. The chain has TRBV27 and TRBJ2-1, with D possibly being TRBD1 (5 bases). This CDR3 spans 17 amino acids. Trimming pared 2 bases from V and 7 bases from J, leaving 21 bases between. Germline values: CDR1 MNHEY, CDR2 SMNVEV (reference sequence). The CDR3 DNA follows: TGTGCCAGCAGTTTACAAATCCGACAGTCCTCTACAAATGAGCAGTTCTTC. As protein: CASSLQIRQSSTNEQFF.

The chain recombines TRBV2 with TRBJ2-1; TRBD2 matches 7 bases. This CDR3 is built from 11 residues. Looked up from germline, CDR1 is SNHLY and CDR2 is FYNNEI. The junction had 6 bases not matched to a gene; V was cut back by 9 bases and J by 10 bases. CDR3 sequence (DNA): TGTGCCAGTGGAGCGGGAAGGGAGCAGTTCTTC. This codes for CASGAGREQFF.

This chain links TRBV28 with TRBJ1-2; tentatively, D is TRBD1 (5 bases). V was clipped by 7 bases and J by 2 bases, with 14 bases between them. In germline, CDR1 is MDHEN, CDR2 SYDVKM. The CDR3 covers 14 residues. In DNA form, the CDR3 reads TGTGCCAGCACAAAGGGACTGAAGAACTATGGCTACACCTTC. Translated, it gives CASTKGLKNYGYTF.

A few counts support this clone. The CDR3 DNA reads as TGTGCCAGCAGCCAAGACCCGCGGGGGGATGGCTACACCTTC. This translates into CASSQDPRGDGYTF. V usage is TRBV4-2 and J usage is TRBJ1-2, with D possibly being TRBD1 (5 bases). This CDR3 is 14 amino acids long. Trimming stripped 0 bases from V and 6 bases from J, with 11 bases between. Per the germline V gene, CDR1 is LGHNA and CDR2 is YNFKEQ.

The V gene is TRBV2, the J gene TRBJ1-2, with D possibly being TRBD1 (5 bases). CDR3 length equals 14 residues. Germline CDR1 reads SNHLY; CDR2 reads FYNNEI. V lost 2 bases, J lost 4 bases, and 11 bases lay in between. In DNA, the CDR3 is TGTGCCAGCAGTGAACAGGGTGTATCCTATGGCTACACCTTC. The encoded protein is CASSEQGVSYGYTF.

V gene TRBV19 combines with J gene TRBJ1-2, with D possibly being TRBD1 (5 bases). CDR1 and CDR2 from the germline V gene are LNHDA and SQIVND (reference sequence). The CDR3 has 14 residues. V was shortened by 6 bases and J by 8 bases, with 19 bases between the two germline ends. CDR3 sequence: CASSPWGGGGGYTF. The CDR3 nucleotides read TGTGCCAGTAGCCCCTGGGGCGGGGGAGGCGGCTACACCTTC. Based on the CDR3 plus reference TRBV19 and TRBJ1-2, the full variable domain is DGGITQSPKYLFRKEGQNVTLSCEQNLNHDAMYWYRQDPGQGLRLIYYSQIVNDFQKGDIAEGYSVSREKKESFPLTVTSAQKNPTAFYLCASSPWGGGGGYTFGSGTRLTVV.

This clone occurred a few times. V and J are TRBV4-2 and TRBJ1-4, with D uncertain. Deletions cut 4 bases from V and 2 bases from J, with 14 bases between. Germline V gives CDR1 LGHNA, CDR2 YNFKEQ. The CDR3 is 16 residues long. CDR3 protein: CASSPHPRKTNEKLFF. The CDR3 nucleotides read TGTGCCAGCAGCCCTCACCCCAGGAAGACTAATGAAAAACTGTTTTTT.

The chain couples TRBV5-5 to TRBJ2-5; 11 bases are shared with TRBD2. CDR1 and CDR2 (germline): SGHKS, YYEKEE (reference sequence). CDR3 size: 14 residues. J lost 5 bases, V lost 5 bases, and 5 bases had no gene match. The CDR3 spells CASSIAGGPETQYF. The CDR3, as DNA: TGTGCCAGCAGTATAGCGGGGGGGCCGGAGACCCAGTACTTC.

The V call is TRBV6-1, the J call TRBJ1-1; D is perhaps TRBD1 (5 bases). The V gene lost 3 bases and the J gene lost 7 bases, with 12 bases spanning the gap. This CDR3 contains 13 residues. From germline, CDR1 is MNHNS and CDR2 SASEGT. CDR3 protein: CASSDRTGFEAFF. In DNA form, the CDR3 reads TGTGCCAGCAGTGATAGAACAGGCTTTGAAGCTTTCTTT.

The chain couples TRBV5-1 to TRBJ2-2, with D hard to call. The CDR3 contains 14 residues. Germline lookup yields CDR1 SGHRS and CDR2 YFSETQ. The V and J ends lost 5 bases and 1 base respectively, with 9 bases between them. This CDR3 reads CASSLGRNTGELFF. As DNA, the CDR3 is TGCGCCAGCAGTCTGGGCCGGAACACCGGGGAGCTGTTTTTT.

This rearrangement joins TRBV5-4 to TRBJ1-6; TRBD1 is a possible D gene (5 bases). Trimming stripped 4 bases from V and 8 bases from J, with 19 bases between. From germline, CDR1 is SGHNT and CDR2 YYREEE (reference sequence). CDR3 size: 16 residues. CDR3 coding DNA: TGTGCCAGCAGCCGCGGCGGGGGGGGTTACGATTCACCCCTCCACTTT. It codes for CASSRGGGGYDSPLHF.

Only one count was recorded for this clone. The V and J genes are TRBV12-3 or TRBV12-4 and TRBJ2-2; D may be TRBD2 (5 bases). Trimming left V 2 bases short and J 6 bases short, with 7 bases between. The CDR3 length is 13 residues. This chain's CDR3 is CASSLSSPGELFF. The CDR3, as DNA: TGTGCCAGCAGTTTATCTAGCCCCGGGGAGCTGTTTTTT.

The genes are TRBV6-5 and TRBJ2-2; perhaps TRBD2 as D (5 bases). Trimming cost V 8 bases and J 1 base, with 14 bases left between them. CDR1 is MNHEY and CDR2 is SVGAGI in the germline V gene. The CDR3 runs to 15 residues. Here the CDR3 DNA reads TGTGCCAGCTCCTACTCCGGGGAGAACACCGGGGAGCTGTTTTTT. Translated: CASSYSGENTGELFF.

The chain has TRBV6-5 and TRBJ1-1; 7 nucleotides agree with TRBD1. Per the germline V gene, CDR1 is MNHEY and CDR2 is SVGAGI. This CDR3 comprises 16 residues. After removal of 2 bases from V and 1 base from J, the junction contained 7 bases not matched to a gene. The CDR3 coding sequence is TGTGCCAGCAGTTACCACCAAGGGGGCCCGAACACTGAAGCTTTCTTT. This encodes CASSYHQGGPNTEAFF.